These T cell receptor beta chains were read from a single sample in a study of shared clonotypes between healthy human individuals. The protocol was immunoSEQ multiplex PCR, while the TCRdb copy is restricted to in-frame clones and leaves out a portion. The sample records about 550,000 clones, 95% to 96% being singletons. The sample was naive CD8+ T cells sorted from blood. These receptors all come from a woman in her twenties or thirties in good health. CDR3s include the opening cysteine and the closing phenylalanine or tryptophan. Each record gives: V gene, CDR3 protein.

TRBV27,CASSFGPLNEQFF
TRBV27,CASRTGNEKLFF
TRBV11-2,CASSTRQGVPDYGYTF
TRBV10-2,CASRHTGVENYGYTF
TRBV10-2,CASSEVGRYFHF
TRBV6-6,CASRGRADEQFF
TRBV13,CASSLGRSYEQYF
TRBV15,CATSREGNQPQHF
TRBV27,CASTSGSRGHEQYF
TRBV7-9,CASSTPRESFYEQYF
TRBV18,CASSPSDRKQFF